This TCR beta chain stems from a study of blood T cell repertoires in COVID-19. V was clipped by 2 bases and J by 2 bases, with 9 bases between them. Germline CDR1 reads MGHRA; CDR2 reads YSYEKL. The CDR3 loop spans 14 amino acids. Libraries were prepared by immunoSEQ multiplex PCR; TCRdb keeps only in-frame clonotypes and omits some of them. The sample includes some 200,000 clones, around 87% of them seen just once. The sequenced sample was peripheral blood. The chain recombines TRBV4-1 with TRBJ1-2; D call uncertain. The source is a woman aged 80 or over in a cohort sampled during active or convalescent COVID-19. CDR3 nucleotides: TGCGCCAGCAGCCAATTAATCCGGAACTATGGCTACACCTTC. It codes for CASSQLIRNYGYTF.